Shown below are 30 T cell receptor beta chains from a single sample sequenced in a study of control samples from healthy donors and cancer patients (dated by TCRdb to the early 2020s). Libraries were constructed by the immunoSEQ multiplex PCR assay. The table was pulled from immuneACCESS by TCRdb, which kept in-frame rearrangements only. Such tables lose some clones; where checked, under half of the loss comes from unresolved V genes, and the rest has no known cause. In all, the sample holds roughly 200,000 clones, and 85% to 95% of those were seen once. The top ten clones comprise approximately 1.5% of the sample. Sequencing was carried out using blood. These receptors were obtained from a man aged 50-60 years in good health.

The chain employs TRBV6-2 or TRBV6-3 and TRBJ1-1, with D perhaps TRBD1 (5 bases). The germline V gene encodes CDR1 MNHEY and CDR2 SVGEGT. V was pared by 3 bases and J by 0 bases, with 20 bases between. The CDR3 has 18 residues. CDR3: CASSYITGKGRMNTEAFF. DNA for the CDR3: TGTGCCAGCAGTTATATAACAGGAAAAGGGAGGATGAACACTGAAGCTTTCTTT.

The rearrangement joins TRBV4-2 to TRBJ2-5; no firm D call. CDR1 is LGHNA, CDR2 YNFKEQ, per germline. V was cut by 1 base and J by 7 bases, with 10 bases left in between. This CDR3 is built from 13 residues. Here the CDR3 DNA reads TGTGCCAGCAGCCAAGGGCTAGTAGGGACCCAGTACTTC. Translation gives CASSQGLVGTQYF.

The count of this clone is one. The V gene is TRBV5-1, the J gene TRBJ1-1; 7 bases align to TRBD1. CDR3 length equals 14 residues. Germline V gene data show CDR1 as SGHRS and CDR2 as YFSETQ. Trimming cost V 4 bases and J 4 bases; bases outside gene matches: 7. The CDR3 reads CASSTTTGSTEAFF. The CDR3 nucleotides read TGCGCCAGCAGCACTACGACAGGGAGCACTGAAGCTTTCTTT.

The gene calls are TRBV7-9 and TRBJ2-6; 7 bases are a match to TRBD1. Unmatched junction bases numbered 4, after V lost 6 bases and J lost 2 bases. The CDR3 consists of 15 residues. Germline CDR1 SEHNR, CDR2 FQNEAQ (reference sequence). The CDR3 DNA follows: TGTGCCAGCAGGCGGCAGGGGGCTGGGGCCAACGTCCTGACTTTC. Encoded protein: CASRRQGAGANVLTF.

The chain joins TRBV19 to TRBJ1-5; no clear D gene. The ends were cut back, 7 bases at V and 1 base at J, with 20 bases in the middle. In germline, CDR1 is LNHDA, CDR2 SQIVND (reference sequence). The CDR3 totals 17 residues. DNA of the CDR3: TGTGCCAGTACACGAGGCAGTATAAGTATAAGCAATCAGCCCCAGCATTTT. It encodes CASTRGSISISNQPQHF. Combining the CDR3 with reference TRBV19 and TRBJ1-5 gives the whole variable domain DGGITQSPKYLFRKEGQNVTLSCEQNLNHDAMYWYRQDPGQGLRLIYYSQIVNDFQKGDIAEGYSVSREKKESFPLTVTSAQKNPTAFYLCASTRGSISISNQPQHFGDGTRLSIL.

The V gene is TRBV5-6, the J gene TRBJ1-4; a weak D match, TRBD1 (5 bases). Trimming cost V 1 base and J 7 bases, with 11 bases left between them. The germline V gene has CDR1 SGHDT and CDR2 YYEEEE. This CDR3 is built from 14 residues. The CDR3 nucleotides read TGTGCCAGCAGCTTGTGGGGGTTGGGTGAAAAACTGTTTTTT. Its translation: CASSLWGLGEKLFF.

V and J are TRBV4-3 and TRBJ2-3, with D perhaps matching TRBD1 (6 bases). In germline, CDR1 is LGHNA, CDR2 YSLEER. The V gene lost 4 bases and the J gene lost 5 bases, with 13 bases spanning the gap. This CDR3 comprises 14 residues. In nucleotides, the CDR3 is TGCGCCAGCAGCCTAACAGGGAAATTAGATACGCAGTATTTT. Residues: CASSLTGKLDTQYF.

V and J are TRBV7-8 and TRBJ1-4; TRBD1 agrees at 8 bases. Trimming removed 5 bases from V and 9 bases from J; junction bases left unmatched: 11. The CDR3 runs to 15 residues. Germline lookup yields CDR1 SGHVS and CDR2 FQNEAQ. CDR3 loop: CASSHPTGEGKKLFF. The CDR3 DNA reads as TGTGCCAGCAGCCATCCGACAGGGGAGGGGAAAAAACTGTTTTTT.

The J gene is TRBJ1-6, the V gene TRBV5-5; D gene ambiguous. CDR3 length: 13 amino acids. Germline-derived CDR1 and CDR2 are SGHKS and YYEKEE (reference sequence). Trimming took off 4 bases at V and 8 bases at J, with 10 bases between the two ends. The CDR3 here is CASSQTRDSPLHF. Here the CDR3 DNA reads TGTGCCAGCAGCCAAACTAGGGATTCACCCCTCCACTTT.

This chain joins TRBV20-1 and TRBJ2-5; 7 nucleotides align to TRBD1. V was pared by 3 bases and J by 4 bases, with 8 bases of the junction left unmatched. This CDR3 is 14 amino acids long. The germline gives CDR1 DFQATT, CDR2 SNEGSKA (reference sequence). In DNA form, the CDR3 reads TGCAGTGCTAGTACAGGGGCTGGCGGAGAGACCCAGTACTTC. Translated: CSASTGAGGETQYF.

The chain uses TRBV12-3 or TRBV12-4 and TRBJ1-2; TRBD1 agrees at 8 bases. This CDR3 region has 13 residues. V shed 6 bases and J 8 bases; nucleotides not matched to a gene: 8. CDR3 region: CASREDRVSGYTF. CDR3 DNA sequence: TGTGCCAGCAGAGAGGACAGGGTATCAGGCTACACCTTC.

The chain's CDR3 is CASREKLFF. The CDR3 DNA is TGCGCCAGCAGAGAAAAACTGTTTTTT. This chain joins TRBV5-1 and TRBJ1-4; D is uncertain. Germline assignment: CDR1 SGHRS and CDR2 YFSETQ. Trimming left V 5 bases short and J 8 bases short, with 1 base between. The CDR3 contains 9 residues.

Written as DNA, the CDR3 is TGTGCCAGCAGCTTAGGGACAGGGTGGACCAACACTGAAGCTTTCTTT. Translated: CASSLGTGWTNTEAFF. The rearrangement links TRBV5-4 to TRBJ1-1; TRBD1 aligns across 9 bases. Per germline, CDR1 SGHNT and CDR2 YYREEE (reference sequence). J gave up 2 bases and V 2 bases, and 7 bases lay outside the gene matches. There are 16 residues in the CDR3.

This chain uses TRBV7-9 with TRBJ2-5; 8 bases match TRBD2. This CDR3 has 15 amino acids. Per germline, CDR1 SEHNR and CDR2 FQNEAQ (reference sequence). The V segment lost 2 bases and the J segment 2 bases; nucleotides outside the gene matches: 4. CDR3 amino acids: CASSLLGLAQETQYF. DNA for the CDR3: TGTGCCAGCAGCTTACTCGGACTAGCACAAGAGACCCAGTACTTC. Full variable domain (missing parts from reference TRBV7-9 and TRBJ2-5): DTGVSQNPRHKITKRGQNVTFRCDPISEHNRLYWYRQTLGQGPEFLTYFQNEAQLEKSRLLSDRFSAERPKGSFSTLEIQRTEQGDSAMYLCASSLLGLAQETQYFGPGTRLLVL.

This sequence joins TRBV2 and TRBJ1-2, with TRBD1 as a possible D gene (6 bases). The CDR3 consists of 14 residues. Germline-derived CDR1 and CDR2 are SNHLY and FYNNEI. V was cut by 6 bases and J by 5 bases, with 16 bases left in between. The DNA of the CDR3 is TGTGCCAGCAGCCCAACAGGGTTTGGTTATGGCTACACCTTC. Translation: CASSPTGFGYGYTF.

The CDR3 loop reads CASGPLPGTSTDTQYF. The CDR3 nucleotides are TGTGCCAGCGGCCCCCTACCGGGGACTAGCACAGATACGCAGTATTTT. V and J are TRBV6-2 or TRBV6-3 and TRBJ2-3; D possibly corresponds to TRBD2 (6 bases). CDR1 is MNHEY and CDR2 is SVGEGT in the germline V gene. CDR3 size: 16 residues. The V end lost 8 bases, the J end lost 0 bases, and 18 bases lay between the germline ends.

The chain couples TRBV7-2 to TRBJ1-4; D not resolved. The CDR3 contains 14 residues. V lost 5 bases, J lost 4 bases, and 11 bases lay in between. Germline CDR1 SGHTA, CDR2 FQGNSA. In nucleotides, the CDR3 is TGTGCCAGCAGCCCGGCCGTGGTTAATGAAAAACTGTTTTTT. Residues: CASSPAVVNEKLFF.

The J gene is TRBJ1-1, the V gene TRBV29-1, with D possibly being TRBD1 (6 bases). Germline lookup yields CDR1 SQVTM and CDR2 ANQGSEA. The CDR3 length is 14 residues. Trimming pared 3 bases from V and 7 bases from J, leaving 18 bases between. The CDR3 loop reads CSVDFGQGSVEAFF. DNA for the CDR3: TGCAGCGTTGACTTCGGTCAGGGGTCTGTTGAAGCTTTCTTT.

The V call is TRBV12-3 or TRBV12-4, the J call TRBJ2-1; D is undetermined. Deletions cut 3 bases from V and 9 bases from J, with 6 bases between. The CDR3 has 11 amino acids. The DNA of the CDR3 is TGTGCCAGCAGTTTGAGGCTTGAGCAGTTCTTC. This gives the protein CASSLRLEQFF.

V usage is TRBV29-1 and J usage is TRBJ1-4; D may be TRBD1 (5 bases). Trimming pared 6 bases from V and 5 bases from J, leaving 13 bases between. CDR3 length: 13 amino acids. Germline values: CDR1 SQVTM, CDR2 ANQGSEA. CDR3 in amino acids: CSVGTTSNEKLFF. CDR3 nucleotide sequence: TGCAGCGTGGGGACCACCTCGAATGAAAAACTGTTTTTT.

The rearrangement joins TRBV19 to TRBJ1-2; D unclear. The CDR3 is 14 amino acids. The V end was cut by 3 bases, the J end by 0 bases, with 8 bases between. Germline V lookup: CDR1 LNHDA, CDR2 SQIVND (reference sequence). The CDR3 loop is CASSIGPSNYGYTF. The CDR3 DNA reads as TGTGCCAGTAGTATTGGGCCGTCTAACTATGGCTACACCTTC.

The chain links TRBV5-1 to TRBJ1-2; tentative D call: TRBD1 (5 bases). The germline CDR1 and CDR2 sequences are SGHRS and YFSETQ. The CDR3 contains 14 residues. V was clipped by 4 bases and J by 2 bases, with 12 bases between them. The CDR3 sequence is CASSQQGGNYGYTF. For the CDR3, the DNA is TGCGCCAGCAGCCAGCAGGGAGGGAACTATGGCTACACCTTC.

The chain uses TRBV11-3 and TRBJ2-1; 7 nucleotides line up with TRBD2. CDR1 is SGHNT, CDR2 YENEEA, per germline. This CDR3 region has 14 residues. With 4 bases clipped from V and 7 bases from J, the junction kept 7 bases outside the gene matches. The CDR3 region is CASSSGYGGNEQFF. Written as DNA, the CDR3 is TGTGCCAGCAGCTCAGGGTACGGGGGGAATGAGCAGTTCTTC.

The V gene is TRBV7-9, the J gene TRBJ2-2; the D is unclear. Trimming left V 3 bases short and J 7 bases short, with 24 bases between. The CDR3 has 18 residues. Germline V CDR1 and CDR2: SEHNR, FQNEAQ (reference sequence). The CDR3 DNA sequence: TGTGCCAGCAGCTTTGATCGTCCGACCGGGCAGAAAGGCGGGGAGCTGTTTTTT. As protein: CASSFDRPTGQKGGELFF.

The J gene is TRBJ1-2, the V gene TRBV18, with D possibly being TRBD1 (6 bases). Trimming pared 3 bases from V and 4 bases from J, leaving 12 bases between. Per germline, CDR1 KGHSH and CDR2 LQKENI. The CDR3 length is 14 residues. The CDR3 reads CASSPGGGGYGYTF. The CDR3, as DNA: TGTGCCAGCTCACCCGGAGGGGGAGGCTATGGCTACACCTTC.

The chain carries TRBV5-1 and TRBJ1-2; perhaps TRBD1 as D (6 bases). V gave up 1 base and J gave up 8 bases, with 18 bases separating them. Germline V gives CDR1 SGHRS, CDR2 YFSETQ. This CDR3 is 15 amino acids long. CDR3 nucleotides: TGCGCCAGCAGCTTGAGGCGCAGGGGTTCTTTCGGCTACACCTTC. It is translated as CASSLRRRGSFGYTF.

V is TRBV7-9 and J is TRBJ1-1; 12 positions match TRBD1. The CDR3 contains 13 residues. V shed 4 bases and J 8 bases; nucleotides not matched to a gene: 2. In germline, CDR1 is SEHNR, CDR2 FQNEAQ (reference sequence). The CDR3 bases are TGTGCCAGCAGCTCAGGGACAGGGGGCGAAGCTTTCTTT. Its translation is CASSSGTGGEAFF.

V gene TRBV3-1 (or the pseudogene TRBV3-2) combines with J gene TRBJ1-3; D call uncertain. The CDR3 totals 15 residues. The ends were cut back, 2 bases at V and 2 bases at J, with 10 bases in the middle. Per the germline V gene, CDR1 is LGHDT and CDR2 is YNNKEL (reference sequence). CDR3 protein: CASSQMATPGNTIYF. The CDR3 bases are TGTGCCAGCAGCCAAATGGCGACTCCTGGAAACACCATATATTTT.

The chain combines TRBV4-2 with TRBJ1-3; D unclear. Germline CDR1 is LGHNA and CDR2 is YNFKEQ. The CDR3 spans 15 residues. Trimming removed 1 base from V and 3 bases from J, with 10 bases in between. In DNA form, the CDR3 reads TGTGCCAGCAGCCAAGTGAAAGGGCTTGGAAACACCATATATTTT. It translates to CASSQVKGLGNTIYF.

The chain employs TRBV19 and TRBJ1-5; D perhaps matches TRBD1 (5 bases). Deletions cut 2 bases from V and 6 bases from J, with 14 bases between. This CDR3 region has 15 residues. CDR1 and CDR2 (germline): LNHDA, SQIVND (reference sequence). CDR3 nucleotides: TGTGCCAGTAGTATACAGGCCAAGAGGGGTCAGCCCCAGCATTTT. Translating gives CASSIQAKRGQPQHF.